The present TCR beta chain was sequenced within a study of cytomegalovirus exposure and HLA in healthy donors. With respect to this clone: Its antigen remains unknown.

Study results and caveats: CMV serostatus was the sole immune exposure data available. Clonal expansion, a later analysis showed, was greater in HLA-associated TCR beta chains than in equally common others.

PCR amplification relied on 60 Vbeta primers (plus 13 Jbeta primers). Generated by immunoSEQ multiplex PCR, the TCRdb table keeps only in-frame clones and is missing some. The sample includes hundreds of thousands of clones, approximately 70% of them seen just once. The V end was cut by 5 bases, the J end by 12 bases, with 24 bases between. Per the germline V gene, CDR1 is SEHNR and CDR2 is FQNEAQ (reference sequence). This CDR3 spans 15 amino acids. The origin of this receptor is a man between 35 and 55 years old in good health and CMV-seropositive. The sample comprised PBMCs. The chain is built from TRBV7-9 and TRBJ2-3; tentatively, D is TRBD1 (5 bases). This chain's CDR3 is CASSGTIWGSPFQYF. The CDR3 DNA reads as TGTGCCAGCAGCGGAACTATTTGGGGCAGTCCGTTTCAGTATTTT. The variable domain in full, completed from reference TRBV7-9 and TRBJ2-3, reads DTGVSQNPRHKITKRGQNVTFRCDPISEHNRLYWYRQTLGQGPEFLTYFQNEAQLEKSRLLSDRFSAERPKGSFSTLEIQRTEQGDSAMYLCASSGTIWGSPFQYFGPGTRLTVL.